The sequence of this T cell receptor beta chain was determined in a study of cytomegalovirus exposure and HLA in healthy donors (dated by TCRdb to between 2016 and 2019). For the study in its entirety: According to an earlier analysis of several hundred of the donors, roughly 180 million T cells yielded 117 million unique TCR beta sequences and approximately 280 Gb of sequence data. About 330 gigabases of sequencing data and around 80 million unique TCR sequences made up an early release that covered 500 to 650 HLA-typed donors. Of the approximately 400 genotyped donors, approximately 82% fell in the genetic ancestry cluster associated with self-reported Caucasian donors. The study was designed to test whether signatures of past pathogen exposure could be identified by cataloging public T cell receptors. The T cell repertoires of some 700 subjects were profiled by immunosequencing and related to cytomegalovirus serostatus. A separate validation cohort of some 130 different subjects was used in addition to the 666-subject first cohort. To predict cytomegalovirus infection status, the study combined high-throughput TCR immunosequencing, statistical association of individual TCRs with disease status, and machine learning. In a later analysis, previously published TCR beta repertoires from about 670 donors were re-analyzed and high-resolution HLA genotyping was added so that TCR occurrence patterns could be studied. Rather than using new phenotypic data, the later analysis identified candidate immune exposures from TCR beta sequences and from how often those sequences occurred across donors. In an earlier analysis of 500 to 650 of the donors, high-throughput TCR beta sequencing was used to judge whether each TCR beta V gene segment behaved as functional or pseudogenic. Donor age, sex, ethnicity and CMV serostatus were compiled together with the repertoire data. Genome-wide SNP genotypes for about 60% of the roughly 700 donors were used in a later genetic analysis, which treated that subset as a discovery cohort. Every repertoire in the discovery cohort had been generated on one and the same sequencing platform. Both class I and class II loci were covered by HLA typing, at four-digit resolution. Typing coverage varied by locus: roughly 629-640 donors for A, B, C, DRB1 and DQB1; 500 to 550 for DQA1; 606 for DPA1; under 490 for DPB1. About five DR-DQ haplotypes were treated as single units for association and clustering because of strong linkage in the cohort. On average, about 240,000 unique TCR beta nucleotide sequences were sequenced per donor among 398 genotyped donors of the cohort, with around 19% of those sequences being non-productive.

Results and caveats for the whole study, not just this receptor: A later genetic analysis associated a missense DCLRE1C variant with V-gene and J-gene trimming of TCR beta chains, and an independent cohort replicated the association. In an earlier analysis of about 600 of the donors, most TCR beta V segments appeared in productive rearrangements about 90% or about 30% of the time, broadly matching IMGT annotations. The earlier analysis of 587 of the donors excluded 15 to 20 rarely observed V segments, including chromosome 9 orphons, because counts were too low. Correlated functional status among segregating V segments might reflect linkage disequilibrium, but an unknown experimental factor could not be ruled out. Compared with equally common non-associated chains, HLA-associated TCR beta chains in a later analysis were more clonally expanded and had lower generation probabilities. Presence/absence analyses assumed roughly uniform sequencing depth across donors, an assumption that may not hold. This cohort had only TCR beta chains sequenced, and the lack of alpha or paired-chain data limited which features could be detected. Specific HLA alleles were associated with roughly 17,000 TCR beta sequences at a false discovery rate of 0.05 in a later analysis. Compared with the roughly 710-donor mean, donors in an Asian-associated ancestry cluster had fewer N-insertions in productive TCRs, according to a later genetic analysis. It was suggested by the authors that the approach could potentially be generalized to other disease states and immunological phenotypes. Because the 87-base-pair reads could not distinguish some IMGT-functional V segments, including TRBV6-2 and TRBV6-3, those segments were excluded. In both the original and validation cohorts, the classifier was reported to diagnose cytomegalovirus status with high specificity and sensitivity. A further reported finding was that TCR beta sequences accurately predicted the HLA-A and HLA-B alleles for most subjects in the first cohort. A few of the identified cytomegalovirus-associated TCR beta chains were confirmed in vitro to be specific for cytomegalovirus antigens. Immune exposure information for the cohort was limited to CMV serostatus. The study gave a list of roughly 150 TCR beta chains associated with cytomegalovirus. A cluster of highly shared sequence variants was judged likely to be a technical artifact of the sequencing pipeline. When HLA alleles, especially DR and DQ, strongly co-occurred, TCR associations were difficult to assign to individual alleles. In a later analysis, most CMV-associated TCR beta chains were found to appear HLA-restricted, with HLA associations seemingly driven largely by CMV exposure. In a later analysis, TCR association rates were found to vary across HLA loci, with the most associated TCRs seen for DRB1 alleles and the fewest for HLA-C alleles. While some public TCRs were present in many individuals, most TCR sequences turned up only very rarely across donors. A later analysis reported that several top co-occurrence clusters appeared linked to parvovirus B19, influenza, CMV and Epstein-Barr virus. Because HLA typing was unavailable for some donors at each locus, only the typed subset was used in association tests.

The cohort was made up of 666 healthy bone marrow donors. All cohort members were sampled while nominally healthy, although unrecorded immune exposures were likely present. The donor was CMV seropositive and belonged to the group of a few hundred seropositive cohort members. Each donor provided a peripheral blood sample, and peripheral blood mononuclear cells were used for TCR beta sequencing. Genomic DNA was extracted from the blood cell samples with the Qiagen DNeasy Blood Extraction Kit. Library prep was done by the immunoSEQ multiplex PCR assay. For the multiplex PCR, a mixture combining 60 forward primers for TCR Vbeta segments and 13 reverse primers for TCR Jbeta segments was used. The CDR3 region of rearranged TCR beta genes was amplified from genomic DNA by a multiplex PCR assay. On the Illumina HiSeq System, the amplified TCR beta libraries were sequenced as 87-base-pair reads. The study's processing was this. A later analysis tallied tens of millions of unique TCR beta chains across the 550 to 850 repertoires, and approximately 11 million of those chains were shared by two or more donors. A nearest-neighbor algorithm error-corrected the raw reads and collapsed the reads into unique sequences, merging closely related sequences to remove PCR and sequencing errors. To assign V, D and J gene segments, CDR3 sequences were aligned to IMGT reference sequences. For a sequence to be retained, a match of at least six nucleotides to both a V gene segment and a J gene segment was required. A rearrangement was called productive if the CDR3 had no stop codons and remained in frame with V and J, and every other rearrangement was called non-productive. CDR3 was defined according to IMGT convention as the region running from the second conserved V-encoded cysteine to the conserved J-encoded phenylalanine. The earlier analysis of about 620 of the donors excluded sequences that lacked an unambiguous match to a single V gene segment. An earlier analysis of over 450 of the donors classified V segments as functional when productive rearrangements were above 56.7% and as segregating when the standard deviation between donors was above 5%. To diagnose cytomegalovirus status from the catalog of TCR beta chain sequences, a statistical classification framework was built. In a later analysis, TCR nucleotide sequences were compared against IMGT/GENE-DB human TR gene sequences so that V and J genes could be assigned. A later analysis assigned CDR3 sequences and most-parsimonious VDJ recombination scenarios with the TCRdist pipeline. A later analysis defined each TCR beta chain by its CDR3 amino acid sequence plus V-gene family, and excluded reads lacking a unique V-gene family. As a way to deal with suspected cross-contamination and a sequencing artifact, a later analysis dropped hundreds of nucleotide sequences that were highly shared and had low generation probability. A later analysis calculated a clonal expansion index for each public chain from normalized within-repertoire ranks of inferred template counts. In a later analysis, generation probabilities were computed with a VDJ recombination model fitted to out-of-frame rearrangements, and the resulting probabilities were checked against IGoR. In a later analysis, hypergeometric tests were used to score TCR-TCR, TCR-HLA and TCR-CMV co-occurrence, with a repertoire-size bias correction applied to TCR pairs. In a later analysis, false discovery rates were estimated by permuting HLA or CMV assignments 20 times. A later analysis grouped co-occurring TCRs with DBSCAN, adding TCRdist sequence similarity when clustering within HLA-allele-positive subsets. Repertoires with fewer than 30,000 or more than 120,000 public chains were left out of co-occurrence clustering, as were roughly five repertoires with anomalous nucleotide sharing. The immuneACCESS repertoire file appears here via TCRdb, limited to in-frame rearrangements. These files lack a portion of the clones; in checked studies, under half of the deficit traces to unresolved V genes, and the cause of the others is not known. V and J calls and clone size follow that table, whereas D and trimming were derived from the DNA. This sample has around 110,000 clones in its table, and roughly 70% of those were observed once. Together, the top ten hold 2.5% to 3% of the sample.

V is cut by 10 bases and J by 6 bases, and the space between the germline ends is 7 bases. Counted from cysteine to phenylalanine, this CDR3 has 10 amino acids. The retained sequence is limited to the CDR3, 30 bases, with the frame set at the first base. Via the germline V gene, CDR1 is SGHVS and CDR2 FQNEAQ. Comment on this clone: Its antigen is not yet known. No base quality values were provided; no much bigger clone lies one nucleotide off.

The V and J genes are TRBV7-8 and TRBJ2-1; no D gene call is confident. The TCR sequence derives from a male donor in good health and CMV-seropositive. The specimen sequenced was PBMCs. The CDR3 corresponds to CATAGNEQFF. The bases are TGTGCCACCGCCGGCAATGAGCAGTTCTTC.